Presented here are 23 T cell receptor beta chains from one specimen sequenced in a study of PD-1 blockade in classical Hodgkin lymphoma. Profiled with immunoSEQ multiplex PCR; TCRdb holds only in-frame clones, not every one. The repertoire holds 20,000 to 25,000 clones, with 85% to 95% as singletons. As for time point: newly diagnosed, previously untreated cHL patient sample. Negative selection with magnetic separation was used to purify CD4+ T cells from thawed PBMCs. Sequenced input: CD4+ T cells from blood. The receptors originated from a human donor with classical Hodgkin lymphoma.

The chain employs TRBV18 and TRBJ2-3; D remains ambiguous. The CDR3 loop spans 12 amino acids. The V end lost 0 bases, the J end lost 2 bases, and 0 bases lay between the germline ends. Germline loops: CDR1 KGHSH, CDR2 LQKENI. CDR3 DNA: TGTGCCAGCTCACCACCCACAGATACGCAGTATTTT. This sequence encodes CASSPPTDTQYF.

The V gene is TRBV20-1, the J gene TRBJ2-6; D not certain. The CDR3 loop spans 10 amino acids. Germline assignment: CDR1 DFQATT and CDR2 SNEGSKA (reference sequence). Trimming cost V 5 bases and J 10 bases, with 6 bases left between them. The CDR3 bases are TGCAGTGCTGGGGTGAACGTCCTGACTTTC. Translation: CSAGVNVLTF.

V usage is TRBV5-4 and J usage is TRBJ2-7; 10 bases line up with TRBD1. The germline V gene encodes CDR1 SGHNT and CDR2 YYREEE (reference sequence). V shed 4 bases and J 2 bases; nucleotides not matched to a gene: 6. The length of the CDR3 is 15 residues. The CDR3 nucleotides are TGTGCCAGCAGCCCCCGGGACAGGGGACCCTACGAGCAGTACTTC. Translation: CASSPRDRGPYEQYF.

The rearrangement joins TRBV7-4 to TRBJ2-1; TRBD1 is a possible D gene (5 bases). Trimming removed 7 bases at V and 1 base at J, with 23 bases between. The CDR3 length is 18 residues. Germline V gene data show CDR1 as SGHVT and CDR2 as SQSDAQ. In DNA, the CDR3 is TGTGCCAGCAACAAGACAGATTTCTGGCCGCGATCCTACAATGAGCAGTTCTTC. Translation gives CASNKTDFWPRSYNEQFF.

About this clone: Its ends do not fully match the called genes, so a read error is possible. The V call is TRBV5-5, the J call TRBJ2-7; D perhaps matches TRBD2 (6 bases). The CDR3 runs to 15 residues. Germline values: CDR1 SGHKS, CDR2 YYEKEE (reference sequence). CDR3 loop: CASSLRGTPTYEQCF. CDR3 in DNA: TGTGCCAGCAGCCTGCGCGGGACTCCCACCTACGAGCAGTGCTTC.

This clone was seen a single time. The chain uses TRBV19 and TRBJ2-1, with 8 nucleotides matching TRBD1. The CDR3 is made up of 16 amino acids. Trimming took 6 bases from V and 4 from J; bases not matched to a gene: 11. In germline, CDR1 is LNHDA, CDR2 SQIVND (reference sequence). CDR3 DNA sequence: TGTGCCAGTAGAACCCAGGGGGCGCGTGGATACAATGAGCAGTTCTTC. Translating it yields CASRTQGARGYNEQFF.

This sequence joins TRBV10-3 and TRBJ2-1, with 7 bases lining up with TRBD1. Trimming took 4 bases from V and 1 from J; bases not matched to a gene: 13. Germline CDR1 and CDR2: ENHRY and SYGVKD. This CDR3 has 18 residues. The CDR3 reads CAISGQTGSRRSYNEQFF. The CDR3 coding sequence is TGTGCCATCAGTGGACAGACAGGGAGTAGGAGATCCTACAATGAGCAGTTCTTC.

The rearrangement joins TRBV5-4 to TRBJ1-1; D not certain. CDR1 SGHNT and CDR2 YYREEE come from the germline V gene (reference sequence). The V end lost 1 base, the J end lost 12 bases, and 16 bases lay between the germline ends. The CDR3 is made up of 13 amino acids. The CDR3 loop reads CASSLKGNSQTFF. In nucleotides, the CDR3 is TGTGCCAGCAGCTTGAAGGGCAATAGTCAAACTTTCTTT.

V is TRBV30 and J is TRBJ2-2; D is unclear. With 5 bases removed from V and 6 bases from J, the gap between germline ends came to 10 bases. CDR1 is GTSNPN, CDR2 SVGIG, per germline (reference sequence). The length of the CDR3 is 12 residues. The CDR3 nucleotides read TGTGCCTGGGCTTCTAGTCCCGGGGAGCTGTTTTTT. Its translation: CAWASSPGELFF.

This chain uses TRBV27 with TRBJ1-3; D unresolved. Germline V gene lookup returns CDR1 MNHEY and CDR2 SMNVEV (reference sequence). Trimming cost V 3 bases and J 5 bases, with 14 bases left between them. The CDR3 has 15 amino acids. CDR3 nucleotide sequence: TGTGCCAGCAGTTTTTCCGGTTCCGGGCGAAACACCATATATTTT. Translating gives CASSFSGSGRNTIYF.

This clone was detected a few times. The chain couples TRBV5-1 to TRBJ1-6, with D possibly being TRBD1 (6 bases). Germline loops: CDR1 SGHRS, CDR2 YFSETQ. Trimming shortened V by 1 base and J by 5 bases, and 13 bases separated the two germline ends. The CDR3 totals 16 residues. CDR3: CASSLRGQGNNSPLHF. CDR3 nucleotides: TGCGCCAGCAGCTTGAGAGGGCAGGGGAATAATTCACCCCTCCACTTT.

The J gene is TRBJ2-7, the V gene TRBV18, with D uncertain. V dropped 3 bases and J dropped 6 bases, with 12 bases sitting between them. Germline CDR1 is KGHSH and CDR2 is LQKENI. The CDR3 runs 13 residues. CDR3 DNA: TGTGCCAGCTCACCCCCGCGTCCGTCCGAGCAGTACTTC. It specifies CASSPPRPSEQYF.

Here the CDR3 DNA reads TGTGCCAGCAGCGCAAAGGCGGGGGGGGCAGATACGCAGTATTTT. Its protein is CASSAKAGGADTQYF. The rearrangement links TRBV7-6 to TRBJ2-3; 9 bases map to TRBD2. Losses at the gene ends were 5 bases for V and 4 bases for J; bases not matched to a gene: 7. This CDR3 has 15 amino acids. CDR1 SGHVS and CDR2 FNYEAQ come from the germline V gene. Looking up the rest from reference TRBV7-6 and TRBJ2-3 gives the full variable domain: GAGVSQSPRYKVTKRGQDVALRCDPISGHVSLYWYRQALGQGPEFLTYFNYEAQQDKSGLPNDRFSAERPEGSISTLTIQRTEQRDSAMYRCASSAKAGGADTQYFGPGTRLTVL.

This sequence joins TRBV19 and TRBJ1-6; D is undetermined. Germline assignment: CDR1 LNHDA and CDR2 SQIVND (reference sequence). This CDR3 is built from 15 residues. Trimming removed 5 bases at V and 3 bases at J, with 11 bases between. CDR3 in amino acids: CASSPAGIYNSPLHF. DNA of the CDR3: TGTGCCAGTAGTCCCGCGGGAATCTATAATTCACCCCTCCACTTT.

This chain links TRBV7-8 with TRBJ2-3, with a tentative D call TRBD2 (5 bases). V lost 1 base, J lost 7 bases, and 12 bases lay in between. This CDR3 spans 14 amino acids. Germline loops: CDR1 SGHVS, CDR2 FQNEAQ. The CDR3 nucleotides are TGTGCCAGCAGCTTAGTAGGACTTTTGTATACGCAGTATTTT. It codes for CASSLVGLLYTQYF.

The chain has TRBV6-5 and TRBJ2-1; 7 bases agree with TRBD2. The CDR3 consists of 14 residues. Unmatched junction bases numbered 6, after V lost 6 bases and J lost 4 bases. The germline V gene has CDR1 MNHEY and CDR2 SVGAGI. CDR3 residues: CASSPGGGYNEQFF. The CDR3 region has the DNA TGTGCCAGCAGCCCTGGGGGGGGTTACAATGAGCAGTTCTTC.

This chain uses TRBV11-2 with TRBJ2-1; D could derive from TRBD1 or TRBD2 (5 bases each). CDR3 size: 14 residues. The ends were cut back, 5 bases at V and 6 bases at J, with 14 bases in the middle. Germline CDR1 reads SGHAT; CDR2 reads FQNNGV. CDR3 residues: CASSPIGGPNEQFF. The CDR3 DNA is TGTGCCAGCAGCCCCATTGGGGGTCCCAATGAGCAGTTCTTC. The full variable domain, its missing parts supplied by reference TRBV11-2 and TRBJ2-1, is EAGVAQSPRYKIIEKRQSVAFWCNPISGHATLYWYQQILGQGPKLLIQFQNNGVVDDSQLPKDRFSAERLKGVDSTLKIQPAKLEDSAVYLCASSPIGGPNEQFFGPGTRLTVL.

The V gene is TRBV5-1, the J gene TRBJ1-6; no clear D gene. V lost 2 bases to trimming and J lost 14 bases, with 14 bases between them. Germline V CDR1 and CDR2: SGHRS, YFSETQ. This CDR3 contains 13 residues. The CDR3 DNA is TGCGCCAGCAGCTTAGCGGGCCCTTCCACCCTCCACTTT. Residues: CASSLAGPSTLHF.

This clone is a singleton in its sample. The J gene is TRBJ1-1, the V gene TRBV6-5; D remains unclear. There are 11 residues in the CDR3. With 0 bases removed from V and 9 bases from J, the gap between germline ends came to 5 bases. Germline values: CDR1 MNHEY, CDR2 SVGAGI. Here the CDR3 reads CASSYSNQAFF. The CDR3 DNA follows: TGTGCCAGCAGTTACTCCAACCAAGCTTTCTTT.

This chain uses TRBV2 with TRBJ1-3, with D maybe TRBD1 (5 bases). CDR3 length: 12 amino acids. Germline V gene sequence: CDR1 SNHLY, CDR2 FYNNEI. With 8 bases removed from V and 6 bases from J, the gap between germline ends came to 11 bases. The CDR3 loop reads CASGTGLNTIYF. The CDR3 nucleotides are TGTGCCAGCGGGACGGGCTTAAACACCATATATTTT.

The V gene is TRBV5-1, the J gene TRBJ1-1; the match to TRBD1 covers 9 bases. This CDR3 has 15 amino acids. V shed 3 bases and J 3 bases; nucleotides not matched to a gene: 6. CDR1 is SGHRS, CDR2 YFSETQ, per germline. CDR3 sequence: CASSSETGGDTEAFF. CDR3 coding DNA: TGCGCCAGCAGCTCCGAGACAGGGGGGGACACTGAAGCTTTCTTT.

The rearrangement joins TRBV6-1 to TRBJ2-3; TRBD2 aligns across 9 bases. Germline assignment: CDR1 MNHNS and CDR2 SASEGT. The junction had 6 bases not matched to a gene; V was cut back by 11 bases and J by 0 bases. The CDR3 is 14 amino acids. The chain's CDR3 is CASTSGPSTDTQYF. Written as DNA, the CDR3 is TGTGCCTCCACTAGCGGGCCTAGCACAGATACGCAGTATTTT.

The genes are TRBV7-9 and TRBJ2-5; TRBD1 matches at 9 bases. Germline CDR1 and CDR2: SEHNR and FQNEAQ (reference sequence). The CDR3 has 18 residues. The V segment lost 0 bases and the J segment 0 bases; nucleotides outside the gene matches: 8. The CDR3 reads CASSLAWTGVTNQETQYF. CDR3 bases: TGTGCCAGCAGCTTAGCCTGGACAGGGGTGACCAACCAAGAGACCCAGTACTTC.